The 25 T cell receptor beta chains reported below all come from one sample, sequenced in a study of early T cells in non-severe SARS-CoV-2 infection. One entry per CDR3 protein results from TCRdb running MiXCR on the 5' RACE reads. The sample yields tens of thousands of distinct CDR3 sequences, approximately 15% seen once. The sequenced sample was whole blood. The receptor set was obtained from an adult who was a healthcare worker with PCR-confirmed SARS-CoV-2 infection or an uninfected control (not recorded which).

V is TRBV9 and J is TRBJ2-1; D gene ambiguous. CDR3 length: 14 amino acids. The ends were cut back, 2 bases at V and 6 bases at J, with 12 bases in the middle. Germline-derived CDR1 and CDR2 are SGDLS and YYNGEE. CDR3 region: CASSVGGRGNEQFF. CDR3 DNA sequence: TGTGCCAGCAGCGTCGGTGGTCGCGGCAATGAGCAGTTCTTC.

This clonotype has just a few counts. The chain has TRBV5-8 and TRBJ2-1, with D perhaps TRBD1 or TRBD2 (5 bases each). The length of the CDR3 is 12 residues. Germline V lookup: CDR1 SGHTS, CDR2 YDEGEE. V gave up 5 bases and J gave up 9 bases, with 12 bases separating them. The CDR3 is CASRWGSGEQFF. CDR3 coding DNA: TGTGCCAGCAGGTGGGGGTCGGGTGAGCAGTTCTTC.

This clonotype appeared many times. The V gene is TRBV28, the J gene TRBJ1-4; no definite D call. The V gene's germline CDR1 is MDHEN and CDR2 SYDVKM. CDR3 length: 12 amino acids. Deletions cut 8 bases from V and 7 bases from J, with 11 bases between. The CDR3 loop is CASGENTEKLFF. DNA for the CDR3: TGTGCCAGCGGGGAAAACACTGAAAAACTGTTTTTT.

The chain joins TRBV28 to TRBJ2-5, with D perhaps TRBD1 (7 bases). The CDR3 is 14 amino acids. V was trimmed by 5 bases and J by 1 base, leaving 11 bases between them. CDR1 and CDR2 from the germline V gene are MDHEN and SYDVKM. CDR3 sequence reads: CASSRQGLQETQYF. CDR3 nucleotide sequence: TGTGCCAGCAGTCGACAGGGACTCCAAGAGACCCAGTACTTC.

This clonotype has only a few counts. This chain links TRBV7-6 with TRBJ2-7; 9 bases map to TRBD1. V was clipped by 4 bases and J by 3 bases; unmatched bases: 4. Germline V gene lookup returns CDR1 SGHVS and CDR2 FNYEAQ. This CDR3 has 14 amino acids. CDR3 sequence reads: CASSSRDRDYEQYF. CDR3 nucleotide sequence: TGTGCCAGCAGCTCCCGGGACAGGGACTACGAGCAGTACTTC.

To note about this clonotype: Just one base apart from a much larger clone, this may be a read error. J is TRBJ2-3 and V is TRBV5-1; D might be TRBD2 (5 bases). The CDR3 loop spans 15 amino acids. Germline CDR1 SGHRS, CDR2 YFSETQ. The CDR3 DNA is TGCGCCAGCAGCTTGGAGGCTAGCAGTTATGATACGCAGAATTTT. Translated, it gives CASSLEASSYDTQNF. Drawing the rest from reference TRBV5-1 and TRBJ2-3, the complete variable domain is KAGVTQTPRYLIKTRGQQVTLSCSPISGHRSVSWYQQTPGQGLQFLFEYFSETQRNKGNFPGRFSGRQFSNSRSEMNVSTLELGDSALYLCASSLEASSYDTQNFGPGTRLTVL.

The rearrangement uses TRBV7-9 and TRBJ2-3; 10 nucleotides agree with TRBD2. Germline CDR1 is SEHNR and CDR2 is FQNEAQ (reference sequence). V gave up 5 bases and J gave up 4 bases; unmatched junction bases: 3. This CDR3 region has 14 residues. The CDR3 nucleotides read TGTGCCAGCAGCCCGACTAGCGGGCCAGATACGCAGTATTTT. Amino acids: CASSPTSGPDTQYF.

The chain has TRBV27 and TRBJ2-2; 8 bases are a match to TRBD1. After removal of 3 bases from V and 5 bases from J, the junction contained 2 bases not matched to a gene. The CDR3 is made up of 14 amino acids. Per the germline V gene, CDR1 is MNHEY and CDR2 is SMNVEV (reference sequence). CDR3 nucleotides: TGTGCCAGCAGTTTGACAGGGGAAACCGGGGAGCTGTTTTTT. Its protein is CASSLTGETGELFF.

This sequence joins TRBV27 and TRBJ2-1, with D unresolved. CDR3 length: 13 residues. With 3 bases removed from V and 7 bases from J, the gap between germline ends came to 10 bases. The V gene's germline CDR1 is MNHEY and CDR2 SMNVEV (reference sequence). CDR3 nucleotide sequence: TGTGCCAGCAGTTTCTATTCGGATAATGAGCAGTTCTTC. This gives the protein CASSFYSDNEQFF.

This chain's CDR3 is CATSRDWRDEQFF. For the CDR3, the DNA is TGTGCCACCAGCAGAGATTGGCGGGATGAGCAGTTCTTC. V and J are TRBV15 and TRBJ2-1; maybe TRBD2 (5 bases). V was trimmed by 0 bases and J by 8 bases, leaving 8 bases between them. This CDR3 is built from 13 residues. Germline CDR1 and CDR2: LNHNV and YYDKDF (reference sequence).

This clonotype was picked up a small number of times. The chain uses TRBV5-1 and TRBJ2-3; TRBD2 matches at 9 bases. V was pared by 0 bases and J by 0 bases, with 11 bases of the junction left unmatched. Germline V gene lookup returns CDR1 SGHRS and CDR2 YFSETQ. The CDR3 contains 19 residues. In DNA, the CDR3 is TGCGCCAGCAGCTTGGATTCCAGCGGGAGGATCACTAGCACAGATACGCAGTATTTT. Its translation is CASSLDSSGRITSTDTQYF.

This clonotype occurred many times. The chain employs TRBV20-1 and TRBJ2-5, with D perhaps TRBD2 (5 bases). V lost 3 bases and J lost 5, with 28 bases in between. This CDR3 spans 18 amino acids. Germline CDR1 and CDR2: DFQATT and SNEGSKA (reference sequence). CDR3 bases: TGCAGTGCTAGGAAGCCCCGATTTACGGGAATTTTATTGGAGACCCAGTACTTC. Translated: CSARKPRFTGILLETQYF.

The CDR3 loop is CASSLELLTYEQYF. As DNA, the CDR3 is TGTGCCAGCAGCTTAGAGTTGCTTACCTACGAGCAGTACTTC. The chain carries TRBV7-2 and TRBJ2-7; D is unresolved. The CDR3 is made up of 14 amino acids. Trimming left V 1 base short and J 2 bases short, with 9 bases between. Germline-derived CDR1 and CDR2 are SGHTA and FQGNSA.

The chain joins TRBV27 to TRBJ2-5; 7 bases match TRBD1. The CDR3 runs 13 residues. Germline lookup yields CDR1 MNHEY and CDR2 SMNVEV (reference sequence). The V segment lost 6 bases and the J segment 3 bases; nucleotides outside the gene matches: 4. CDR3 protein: CASRTGREETQYF. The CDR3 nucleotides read TGTGCCAGCAGGACAGGGAGAGAAGAGACCCAGTACTTC.

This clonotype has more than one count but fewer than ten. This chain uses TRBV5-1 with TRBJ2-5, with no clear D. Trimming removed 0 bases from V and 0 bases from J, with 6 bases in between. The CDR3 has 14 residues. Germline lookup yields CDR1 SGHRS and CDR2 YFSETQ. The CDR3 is CASSLGAYQETQYF. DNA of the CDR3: TGCGCCAGCAGCTTGGGTGCGTACCAAGAGACCCAGTACTTC.

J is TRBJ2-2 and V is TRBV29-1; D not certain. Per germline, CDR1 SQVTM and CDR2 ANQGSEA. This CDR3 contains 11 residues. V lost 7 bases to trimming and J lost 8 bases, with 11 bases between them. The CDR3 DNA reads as TGCAGCGGGGGTAGTCATGGGGAGCTGTTTTTT. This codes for CSGGSHGELFF.

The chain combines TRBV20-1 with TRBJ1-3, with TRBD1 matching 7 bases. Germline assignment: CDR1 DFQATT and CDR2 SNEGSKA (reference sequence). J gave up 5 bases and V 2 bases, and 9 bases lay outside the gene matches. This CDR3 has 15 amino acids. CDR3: CSARPGTAKRNTIYF. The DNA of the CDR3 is TGCAGTGCTAGACCAGGGACAGCCAAAAGAAACACCATATATTTT.

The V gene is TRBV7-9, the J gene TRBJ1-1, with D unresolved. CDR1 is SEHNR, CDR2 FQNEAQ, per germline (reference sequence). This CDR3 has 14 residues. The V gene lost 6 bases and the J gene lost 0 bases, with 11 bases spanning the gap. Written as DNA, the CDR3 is TGTGCCAGCAGGAGGACGGGAATGAACACTGAAGCTTTCTTT. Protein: CASRRTGMNTEAFF.

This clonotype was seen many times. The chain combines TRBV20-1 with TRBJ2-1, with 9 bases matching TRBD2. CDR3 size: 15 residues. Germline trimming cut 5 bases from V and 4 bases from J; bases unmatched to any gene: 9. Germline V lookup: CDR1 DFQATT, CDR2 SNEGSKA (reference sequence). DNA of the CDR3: TGCAGTGCTGAGAAAGCGGGAGGACTTTACAATGAGCAGTTCTTC. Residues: CSAEKAGGLYNEQFF.

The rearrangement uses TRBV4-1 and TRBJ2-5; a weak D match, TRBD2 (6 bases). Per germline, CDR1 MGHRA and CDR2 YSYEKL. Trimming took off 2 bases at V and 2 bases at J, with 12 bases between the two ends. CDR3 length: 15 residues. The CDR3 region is CASSQRLVLQETQYF. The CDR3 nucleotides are TGCGCCAGCAGCCAACGACTAGTGCTTCAAGAGACCCAGTACTTC.

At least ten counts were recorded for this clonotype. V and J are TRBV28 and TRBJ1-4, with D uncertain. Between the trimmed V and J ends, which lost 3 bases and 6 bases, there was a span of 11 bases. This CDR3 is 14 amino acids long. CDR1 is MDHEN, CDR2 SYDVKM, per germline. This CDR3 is CASSFRAAYEKLFF. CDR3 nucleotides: TGTGCCAGCAGTTTTAGGGCCGCGTATGAAAAACTGTTTTTT.

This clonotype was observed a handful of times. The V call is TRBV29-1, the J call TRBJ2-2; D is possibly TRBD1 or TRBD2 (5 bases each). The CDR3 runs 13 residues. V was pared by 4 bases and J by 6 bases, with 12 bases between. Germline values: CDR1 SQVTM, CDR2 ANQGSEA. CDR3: CSVARDAPGELFF. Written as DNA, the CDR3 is TGCAGCGTTGCCCGGGACGCGCCCGGGGAGCTGTTTTTT.

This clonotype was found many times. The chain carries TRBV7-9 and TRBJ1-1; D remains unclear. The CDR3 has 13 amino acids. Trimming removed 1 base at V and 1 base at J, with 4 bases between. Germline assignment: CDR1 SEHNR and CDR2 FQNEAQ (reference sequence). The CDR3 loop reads CASSLDPNTEAFF. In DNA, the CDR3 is TGTGCCAGCAGCTTAGACCCGAACACTGAAGCTTTCTTT.

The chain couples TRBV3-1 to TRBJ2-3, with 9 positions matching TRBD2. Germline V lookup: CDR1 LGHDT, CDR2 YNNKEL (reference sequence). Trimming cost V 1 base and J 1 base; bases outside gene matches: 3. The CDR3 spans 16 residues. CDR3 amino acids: CASSQGAGGRTDTQYF. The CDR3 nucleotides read TGTGCCAGCAGCCAAGGAGCGGGAGGCCGCACAGATACGCAGTATTTT.

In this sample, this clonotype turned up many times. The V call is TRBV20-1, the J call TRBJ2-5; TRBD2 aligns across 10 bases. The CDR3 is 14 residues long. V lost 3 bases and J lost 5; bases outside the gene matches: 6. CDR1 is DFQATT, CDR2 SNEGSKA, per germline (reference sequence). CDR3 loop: CSARLAGVRETQYF. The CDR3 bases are TGCAGTGCTAGGCTAGCGGGAGTTCGGGAGACCCAGTACTTC.